The present entry profiles one T cell receptor (beta chain) with its context. The data stem from a study of blood T cell repertoires in COVID-19. Using immunoSEQ multiplex PCR, the repertoire was profiled, and TCRdb retains in-frame clones only, with some absent. The sample consists of roughly 150,000 clones, roughly 85% of them appearing once. What was sequenced was PBMCs or T cells enriched from blood (not recorded which). The TCR comes from a woman between 65 and 79 years old in a cohort exposed to, infected with or recovered from COVID-19 (not recorded which).

The chain's CDR3 is CAISRNRDGYTF. The CDR3 DNA is TGTGCCATCAGTAGGAACAGGGATGGCTACACCTTC. The chain is built from TRBV10-3 and TRBJ1-2, with D perhaps matching TRBD1 (6 bases). In germline, CDR1 is ENHRY, CDR2 SYGVKD. The V end lost 5 bases, the J end lost 6 bases, and 10 bases lay between the germline ends. The CDR3 has 12 amino acids.